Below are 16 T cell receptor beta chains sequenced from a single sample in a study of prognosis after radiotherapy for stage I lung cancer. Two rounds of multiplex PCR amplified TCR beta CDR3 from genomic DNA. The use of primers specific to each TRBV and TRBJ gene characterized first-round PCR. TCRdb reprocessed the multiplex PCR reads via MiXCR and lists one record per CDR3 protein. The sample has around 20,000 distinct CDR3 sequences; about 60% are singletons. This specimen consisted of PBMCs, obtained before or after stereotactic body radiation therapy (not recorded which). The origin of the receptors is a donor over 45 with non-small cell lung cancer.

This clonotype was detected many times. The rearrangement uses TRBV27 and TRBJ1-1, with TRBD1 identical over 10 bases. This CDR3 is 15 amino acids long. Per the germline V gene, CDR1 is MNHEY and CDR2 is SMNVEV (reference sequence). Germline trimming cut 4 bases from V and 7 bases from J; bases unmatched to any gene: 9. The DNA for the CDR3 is TGTGCCAGCAGTTGGCCGGGACAGGGGATAAGTGAAGCTTTCTTT. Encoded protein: CASSWPGQGISEAFF.

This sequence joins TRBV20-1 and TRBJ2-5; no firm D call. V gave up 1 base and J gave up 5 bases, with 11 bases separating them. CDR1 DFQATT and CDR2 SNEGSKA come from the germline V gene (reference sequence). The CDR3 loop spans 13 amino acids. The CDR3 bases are TGCAGTGCTAGAGGCCGTGGGAAGGAGACCCAGTACTTC. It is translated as CSARGRGKETQYF.

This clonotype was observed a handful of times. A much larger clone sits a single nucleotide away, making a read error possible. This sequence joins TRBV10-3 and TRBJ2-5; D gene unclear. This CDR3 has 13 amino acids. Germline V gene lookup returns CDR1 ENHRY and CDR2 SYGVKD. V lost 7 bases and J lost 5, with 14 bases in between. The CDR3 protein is CAIIAWVWETQYF. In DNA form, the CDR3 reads TGTGCCATCATTGCCTGGGTGTGGGAGACCCAGTACTTC.

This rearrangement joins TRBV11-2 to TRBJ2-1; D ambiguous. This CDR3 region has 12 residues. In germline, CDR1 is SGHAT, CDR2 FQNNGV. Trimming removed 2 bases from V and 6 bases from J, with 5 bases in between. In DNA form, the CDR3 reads TGTGCCAGCAGCTTATCGTCCAATGAGCAGTTCTTC. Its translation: CASSLSSNEQFF.

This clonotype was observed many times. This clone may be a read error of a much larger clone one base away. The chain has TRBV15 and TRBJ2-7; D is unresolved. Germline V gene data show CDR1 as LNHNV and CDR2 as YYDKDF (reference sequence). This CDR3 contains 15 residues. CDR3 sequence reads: CATSRDLPLTYKQYF. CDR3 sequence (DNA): TGTGCCACCAGCAGAGATCTTCCGCTGACCTACAAGCAGTACTTC. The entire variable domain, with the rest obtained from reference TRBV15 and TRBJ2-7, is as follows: DAMVIQNPRYQVTQFGKPVTLSCSQTLNHNVMYWYQQKSSQAPKLLFHYYDKDFNNEADTPDNFQSRRPNTSFCFLDIRSPGLGDTAMYLCATSRDLPLTYKQYFGPGTRLTVT.

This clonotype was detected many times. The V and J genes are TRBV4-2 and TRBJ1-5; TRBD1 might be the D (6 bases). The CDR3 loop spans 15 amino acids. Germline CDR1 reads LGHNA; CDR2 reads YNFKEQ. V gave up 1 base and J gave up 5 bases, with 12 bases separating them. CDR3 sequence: CASSQGRQVYQPQHF. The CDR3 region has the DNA TGTGCCAGCAGCCAAGGGAGACAGGTTTATCAGCCCCAGCATTTT.

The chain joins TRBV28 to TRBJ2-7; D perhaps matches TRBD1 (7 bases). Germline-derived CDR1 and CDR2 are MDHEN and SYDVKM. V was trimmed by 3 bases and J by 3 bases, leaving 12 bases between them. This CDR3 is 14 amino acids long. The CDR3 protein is CASSFARGVYEQYF. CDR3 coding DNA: TGTGCCAGCAGTTTCGCCAGGGGGGTCTACGAGCAGTACTTC.

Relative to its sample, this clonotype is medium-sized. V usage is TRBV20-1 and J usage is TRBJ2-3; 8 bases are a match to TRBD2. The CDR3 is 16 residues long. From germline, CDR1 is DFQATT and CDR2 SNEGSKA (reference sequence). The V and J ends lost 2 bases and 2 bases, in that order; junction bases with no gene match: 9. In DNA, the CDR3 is TGCAGTGCTAGACCGTCGGGAGGGGATCACACAGATACGCAGTATTTT. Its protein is CSARPSGGDHTDTQYF.

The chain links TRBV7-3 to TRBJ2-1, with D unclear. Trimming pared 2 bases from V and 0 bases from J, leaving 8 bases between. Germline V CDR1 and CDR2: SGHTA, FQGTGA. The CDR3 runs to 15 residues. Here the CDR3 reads CASSLLAFSYNEQFF. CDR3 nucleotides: TGTGCCAGCAGCTTACTCGCGTTCTCCTACAATGAGCAGTTCTTC.

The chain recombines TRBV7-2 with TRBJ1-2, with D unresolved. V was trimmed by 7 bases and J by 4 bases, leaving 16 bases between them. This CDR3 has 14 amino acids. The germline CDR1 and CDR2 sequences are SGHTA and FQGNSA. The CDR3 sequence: CASILGLNGYGYTF. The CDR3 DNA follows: TGTGCCAGCATCTTGGGGTTAAACGGCTATGGCTACACCTTC. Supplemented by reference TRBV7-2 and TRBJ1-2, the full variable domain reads GAGVSQSPSNKVTEKGKDVELRCDPISGHTALYWYRQSLGQGLEFLIYFQGNSAPDKSGLPSDRFSAERTGGSVSTLTIQRTQQEDSAVYLCASILGLNGYGYTFGSGTRLTVV.

CDR3 coding DNA: TGTGCCAGCAGCTCCAACCTAGCACGAATCTCAGATACGCAGTATTTT. Translated, it gives CASSSNLARISDTQYF. The V and J genes are TRBV7-8 and TRBJ2-3, with D possibly being TRBD2 (5 bases). Germline V gene data show CDR1 as SGHVS and CDR2 as FQNEAQ. The V and J ends lost 4 bases and 4 bases respectively, with 18 bases between them. The CDR3 spans 16 residues.

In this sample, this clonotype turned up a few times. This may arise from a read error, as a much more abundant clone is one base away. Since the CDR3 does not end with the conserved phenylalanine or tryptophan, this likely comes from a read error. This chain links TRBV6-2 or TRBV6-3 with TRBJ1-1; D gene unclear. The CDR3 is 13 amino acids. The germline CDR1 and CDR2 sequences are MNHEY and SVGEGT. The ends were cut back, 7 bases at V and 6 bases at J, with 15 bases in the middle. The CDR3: CASTAGFTSEAFS. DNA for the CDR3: TGTGCCAGCACCGCGGGGTTTACGTCTGAAGCTTTCTCT.

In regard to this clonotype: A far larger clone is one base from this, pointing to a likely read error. CDR3 DNA sequence: TGTGCCAGCAGCTTACGGCTAGCGGTCCACAATGAGCAGTTCTTC. Translation gives CASSLRLAVHNEQFF. J is TRBJ2-1 and V is TRBV7-2; 7 bases are a match to TRBD2. Trimming took 2 bases from V and 5 from J; bases not matched to a gene: 6. Germline lookup yields CDR1 SGHTA and CDR2 FQGNSA. The CDR3 sequence is 15 residues long. Complete variable domain (other parts from reference TRBV7-2 and TRBJ2-1): GAGVSQSPSNKVTEKGKDVELRCDPISGHTALYWYRQSLGQGLEFLIYFQGNSAPDKSGLPSDRFSAERTGGSVSTLTIQRTQQEDSAVYLCASSLRLAVHNEQFFGPGTRLTVL.

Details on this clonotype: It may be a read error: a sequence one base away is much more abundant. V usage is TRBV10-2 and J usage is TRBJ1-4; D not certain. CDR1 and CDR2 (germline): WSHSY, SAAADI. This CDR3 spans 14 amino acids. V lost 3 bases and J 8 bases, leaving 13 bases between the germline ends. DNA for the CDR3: TGCGCCAGCAGTGAAGTACATGGTGACGAAAAACTGTTTTTT. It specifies CASSEVHGDEKLFF.

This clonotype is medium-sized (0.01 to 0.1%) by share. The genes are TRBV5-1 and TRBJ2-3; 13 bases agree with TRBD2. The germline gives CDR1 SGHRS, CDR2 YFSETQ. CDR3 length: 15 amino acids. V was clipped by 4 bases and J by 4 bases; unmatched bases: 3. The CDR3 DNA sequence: TGCGCCAGCAGCCGACTAGCGGGAGGTTCAGATACGCAGTATTTT. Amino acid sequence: CASSRLAGGSDTQYF.

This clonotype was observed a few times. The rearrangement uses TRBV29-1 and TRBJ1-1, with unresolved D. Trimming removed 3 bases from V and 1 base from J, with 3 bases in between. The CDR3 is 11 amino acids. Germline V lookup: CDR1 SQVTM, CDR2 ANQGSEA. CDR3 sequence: CSVEKNTEAFF. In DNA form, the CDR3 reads TGCAGCGTTGAGAAGAACACTGAAGCTTTCTTT.